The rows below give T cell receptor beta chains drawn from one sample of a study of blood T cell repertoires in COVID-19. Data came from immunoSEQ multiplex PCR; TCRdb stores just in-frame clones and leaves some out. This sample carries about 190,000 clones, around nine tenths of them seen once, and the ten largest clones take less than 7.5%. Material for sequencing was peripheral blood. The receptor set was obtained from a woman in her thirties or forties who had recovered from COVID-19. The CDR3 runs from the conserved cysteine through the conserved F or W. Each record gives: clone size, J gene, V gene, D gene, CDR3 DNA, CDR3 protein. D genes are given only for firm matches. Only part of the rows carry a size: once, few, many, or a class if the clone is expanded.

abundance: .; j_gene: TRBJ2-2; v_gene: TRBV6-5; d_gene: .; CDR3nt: TGTGCCAGCAGTTCCTTAGGGGGAACCGGGGAGCTGTTTTTT; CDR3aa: CASSSLGGTGELFF
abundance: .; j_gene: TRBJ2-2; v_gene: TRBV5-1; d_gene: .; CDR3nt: TGCGCCAGCAGCTCACAGGGAATAAAGAACACCGGGGAGCTGTTTTTT; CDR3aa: CASSSQGIKNTGELFF
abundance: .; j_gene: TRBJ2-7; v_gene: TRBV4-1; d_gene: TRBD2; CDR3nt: TGCGCCAGCAGCCAAGAGGGGACTAGCCCGAGCTCCTACGAGCAGTACTTC; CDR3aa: CASSQEGTSPSSYEQYF
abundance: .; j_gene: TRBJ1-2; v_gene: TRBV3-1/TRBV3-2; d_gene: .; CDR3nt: TGTGCCAGCAGCCAAGACAGCGGATGGGGCTACACCTTC; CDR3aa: CASSQDSGWGYTF
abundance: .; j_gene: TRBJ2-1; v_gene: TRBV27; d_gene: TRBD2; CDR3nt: TGTGCCAGCAGTTCTTCCCTGGGGGCTAGCGGGAACGAAGGGACCTACAATGAGCAGTTCTTC; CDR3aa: CASSSSLGASGNEGTYNEQFF
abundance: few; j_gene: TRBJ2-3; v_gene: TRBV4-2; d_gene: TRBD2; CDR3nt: TGTGCCAGCAGCCAAGGTAGCGGGAGGGCCCGTGATACGCAGTATTTT; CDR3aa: CASSQGSGRARDTQYF
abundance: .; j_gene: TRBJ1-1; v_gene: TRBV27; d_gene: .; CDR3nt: TGTGCCAGCAGCCCATTGGGAGGCACTGAAGCTTTCTTT; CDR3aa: CASSPLGGTEAFF
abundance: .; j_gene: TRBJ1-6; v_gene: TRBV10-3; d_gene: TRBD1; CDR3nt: TGTGCCATCAGTGAGGGACAGGCGCATTCACCCCTCCACTTT; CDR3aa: CAISEGQAHSPLHF
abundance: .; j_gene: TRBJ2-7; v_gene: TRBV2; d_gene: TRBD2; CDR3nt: TGTGCCAGCAGTGTAGGACTAGCGGGAGGGTTCTACGAGCAGTACTTC; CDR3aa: CASSVGLAGGFYEQYF
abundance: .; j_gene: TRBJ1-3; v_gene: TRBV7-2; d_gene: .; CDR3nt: TGTGCCAGCAGCGCGGGGTTATCTGGAAACACCATATATTTT; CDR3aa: CASSAGLSGNTIYF
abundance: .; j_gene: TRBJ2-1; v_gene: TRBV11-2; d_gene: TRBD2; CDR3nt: TGTGCCAGCGGATTATCAGCGGGGAGCTCCTACAATGAGCAGTTCTTC; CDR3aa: CASGLSAGSSYNEQFF